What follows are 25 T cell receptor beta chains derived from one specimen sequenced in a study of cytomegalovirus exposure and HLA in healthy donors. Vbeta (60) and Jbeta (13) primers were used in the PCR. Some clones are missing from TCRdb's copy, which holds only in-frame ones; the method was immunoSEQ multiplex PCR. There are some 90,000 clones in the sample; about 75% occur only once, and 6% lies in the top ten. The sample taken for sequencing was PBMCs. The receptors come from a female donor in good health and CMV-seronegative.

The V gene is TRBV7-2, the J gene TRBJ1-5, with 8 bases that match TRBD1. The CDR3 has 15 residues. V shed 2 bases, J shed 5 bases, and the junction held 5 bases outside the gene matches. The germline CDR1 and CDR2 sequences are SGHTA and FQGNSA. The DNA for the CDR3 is TGTGCCAGCAGCTTACAGGGGGCTAAGGATCAGCCCCAGCATTTT. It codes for CASSLQGAKDQPQHF.

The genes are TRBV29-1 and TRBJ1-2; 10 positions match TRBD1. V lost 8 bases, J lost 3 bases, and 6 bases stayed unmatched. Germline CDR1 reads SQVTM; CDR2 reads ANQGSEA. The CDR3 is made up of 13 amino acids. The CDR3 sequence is CSSRTGGDYGYTF. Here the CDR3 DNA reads TGCAGCTCACGGACAGGGGGGGACTATGGCTACACCTTC.

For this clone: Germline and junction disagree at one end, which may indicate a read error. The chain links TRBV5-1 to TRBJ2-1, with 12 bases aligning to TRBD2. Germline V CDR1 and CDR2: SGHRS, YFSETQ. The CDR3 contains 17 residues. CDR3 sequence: CDSRGLAGSTSYNEQFF. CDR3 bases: TGCGACAGCAGGGGACTAGCGGGTTCGACCTCCTACAATGAGCAGTTCTTC.

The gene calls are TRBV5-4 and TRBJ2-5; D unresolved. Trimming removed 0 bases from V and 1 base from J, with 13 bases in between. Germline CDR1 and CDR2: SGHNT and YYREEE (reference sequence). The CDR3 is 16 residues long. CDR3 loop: CASSLASTAAQETQYF. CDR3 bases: TGTGCCAGCAGCTTGGCGTCAACGGCGGCCCAAGAGACCCAGTACTTC.

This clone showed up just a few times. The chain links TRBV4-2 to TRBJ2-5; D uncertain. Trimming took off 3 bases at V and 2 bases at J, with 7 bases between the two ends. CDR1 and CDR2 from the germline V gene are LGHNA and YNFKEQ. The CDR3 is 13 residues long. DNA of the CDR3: TGTGCCAGCAGCCAGGGCTTTCAAGAGACCCAGTACTTC. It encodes CASSQGFQETQYF.

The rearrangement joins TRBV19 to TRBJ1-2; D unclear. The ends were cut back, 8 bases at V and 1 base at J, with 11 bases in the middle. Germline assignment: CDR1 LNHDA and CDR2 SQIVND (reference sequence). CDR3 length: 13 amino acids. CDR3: CASEGVLNYGYTF. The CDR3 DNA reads TGTGCCAGTGAGGGAGTTCTTAACTATGGCTACACCTTC.

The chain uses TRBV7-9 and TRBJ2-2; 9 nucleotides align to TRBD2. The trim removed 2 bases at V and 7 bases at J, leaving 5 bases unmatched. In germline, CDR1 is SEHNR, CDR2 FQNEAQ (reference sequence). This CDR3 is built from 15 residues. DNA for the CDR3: TGTGCCAGCAGCTTACGTGGCGGGGGGGTCGGGGAGCTGTTTTTT. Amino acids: CASSLRGGGVGELFF.

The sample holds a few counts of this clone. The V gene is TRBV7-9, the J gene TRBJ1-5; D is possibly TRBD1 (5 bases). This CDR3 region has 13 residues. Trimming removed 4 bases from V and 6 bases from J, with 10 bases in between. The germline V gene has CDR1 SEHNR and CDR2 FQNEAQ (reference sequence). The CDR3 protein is CASSSGDGQPQHF. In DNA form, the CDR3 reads TGTGCCAGCAGCTCGGGGGATGGTCAGCCCCAGCATTTT.

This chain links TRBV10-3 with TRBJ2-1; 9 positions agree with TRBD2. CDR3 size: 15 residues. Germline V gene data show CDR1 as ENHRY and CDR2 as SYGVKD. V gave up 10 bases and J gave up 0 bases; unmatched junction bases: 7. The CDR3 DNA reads TGTGCCACCCGTGCGGGGGGGATCTCCTACAATGAGCAGTTCTTC. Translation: CATRAGGISYNEQFF.

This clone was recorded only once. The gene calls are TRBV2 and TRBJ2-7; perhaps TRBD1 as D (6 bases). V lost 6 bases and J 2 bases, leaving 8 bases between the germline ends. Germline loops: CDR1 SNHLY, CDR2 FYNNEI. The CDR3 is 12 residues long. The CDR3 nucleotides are TGTGCCAGCAGCGGACAGCCCTACGAGCAGTACTTC. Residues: CASSGQPYEQYF.

The DNA for the CDR3 is TGCGCCAGCAGTGCGACTAGCGGGGCCCTCCAGTTCTTC. It translates to CASSATSGALQFF. This chain connects TRBV10-2 to TRBJ2-1; the match to TRBD2 covers 11 bases. The CDR3 consists of 13 residues. From germline, CDR1 is WSHSY and CDR2 SAAADI. V shed 4 bases and J 13 bases; nucleotides not matched to a gene: 6.

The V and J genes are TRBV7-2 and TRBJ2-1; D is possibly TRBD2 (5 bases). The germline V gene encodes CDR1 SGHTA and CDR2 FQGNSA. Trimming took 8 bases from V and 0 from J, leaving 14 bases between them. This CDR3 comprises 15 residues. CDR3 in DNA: TGTGCCAGCGTAGAAAGCGGAACCTCCTACAATGAGCAGTTCTTC. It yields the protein CASVESGTSYNEQFF.

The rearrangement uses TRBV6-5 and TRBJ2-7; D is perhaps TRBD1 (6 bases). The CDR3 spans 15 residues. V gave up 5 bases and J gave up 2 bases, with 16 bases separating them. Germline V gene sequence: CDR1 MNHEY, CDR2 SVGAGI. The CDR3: CASSNDRTPTYEQYF. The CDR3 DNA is TGTGCCAGCAGTAATGACAGGACCCCTACCTACGAGCAGTACTTC.

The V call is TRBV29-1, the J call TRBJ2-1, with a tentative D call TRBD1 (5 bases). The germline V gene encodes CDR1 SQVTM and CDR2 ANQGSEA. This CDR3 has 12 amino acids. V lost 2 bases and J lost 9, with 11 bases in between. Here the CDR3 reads CSVEQGVGEQFF. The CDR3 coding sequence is TGCAGCGTTGAACAGGGTGTAGGTGAGCAGTTCTTC.

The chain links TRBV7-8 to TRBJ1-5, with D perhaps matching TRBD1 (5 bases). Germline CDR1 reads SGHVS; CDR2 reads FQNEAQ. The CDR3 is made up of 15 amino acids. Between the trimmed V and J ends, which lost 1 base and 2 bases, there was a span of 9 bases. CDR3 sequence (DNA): TGTGCCAGCAGCTTAGGCCGGGGGGGCAATCAGCCCCAGCATTTT. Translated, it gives CASSLGRGGNQPQHF.

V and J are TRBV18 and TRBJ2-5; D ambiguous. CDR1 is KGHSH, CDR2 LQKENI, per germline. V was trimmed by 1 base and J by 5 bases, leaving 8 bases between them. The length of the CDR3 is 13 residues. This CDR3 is CASSPLPEETQYF. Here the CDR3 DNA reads TGTGCCAGCTCACCACTCCCCGAGGAGACCCAGTACTTC.

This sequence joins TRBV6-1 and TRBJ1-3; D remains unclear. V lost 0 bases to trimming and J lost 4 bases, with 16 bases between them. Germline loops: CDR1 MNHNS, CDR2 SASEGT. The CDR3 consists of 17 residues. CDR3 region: CASSEAGPRNYGNTIYF. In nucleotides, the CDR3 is TGTGCCAGCAGTGAAGCAGGTCCCAGAAACTACGGAAACACCATATATTTT.

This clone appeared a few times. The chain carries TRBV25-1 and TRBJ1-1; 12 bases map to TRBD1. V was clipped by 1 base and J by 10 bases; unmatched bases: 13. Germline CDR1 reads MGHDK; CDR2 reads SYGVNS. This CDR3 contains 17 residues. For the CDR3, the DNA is TGTGCCAGCAGTGAATTAACGATCGGGACAGGGGGCCGAGGAGCTTTCTTT. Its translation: CASSELTIGTGGRGAFF. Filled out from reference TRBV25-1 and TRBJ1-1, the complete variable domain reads EADIYQTPRYLVIGTGKKITLECSQTMGHDKMYWYQQDPGMELHLIHYSYGVNSTEKGDLSSESTVSRIRTEHFPLTLESARPSHTSQYLCASSELTIGTGGRGAFFGQGTRLTVV.

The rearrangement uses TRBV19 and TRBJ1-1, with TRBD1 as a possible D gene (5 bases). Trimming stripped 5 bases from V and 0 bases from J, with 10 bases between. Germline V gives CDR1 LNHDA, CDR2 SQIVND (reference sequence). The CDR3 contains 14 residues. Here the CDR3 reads CASSHGTLNTEAFF. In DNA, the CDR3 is TGTGCCAGTAGTCACGGGACTTTGAACACTGAAGCTTTCTTT.

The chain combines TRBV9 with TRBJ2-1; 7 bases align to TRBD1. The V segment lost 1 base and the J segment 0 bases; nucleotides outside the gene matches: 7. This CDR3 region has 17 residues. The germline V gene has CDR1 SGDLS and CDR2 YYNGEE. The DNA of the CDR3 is TGTGCCAGCAGCGTATGGGGACAGACCGGCTCCTACAATGAGCAGTTCTTC. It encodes CASSVWGQTGSYNEQFF.

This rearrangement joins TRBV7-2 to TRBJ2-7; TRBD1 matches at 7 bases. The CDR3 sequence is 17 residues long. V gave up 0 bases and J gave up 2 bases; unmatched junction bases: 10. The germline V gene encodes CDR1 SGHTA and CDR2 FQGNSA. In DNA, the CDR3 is TGTGCCAGCAGCTTAGCTTTGGACAGGAGGACTGCCTACGAGCAGTACTTC. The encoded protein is CASSLALDRRTAYEQYF.

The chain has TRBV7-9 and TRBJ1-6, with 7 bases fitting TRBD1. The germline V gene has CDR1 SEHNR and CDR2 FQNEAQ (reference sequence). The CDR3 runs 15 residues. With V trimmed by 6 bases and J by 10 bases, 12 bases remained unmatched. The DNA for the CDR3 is TGTGCCAGCAGTTCAAGGACAGGATTTCTCTCACCCCTCCACTTT. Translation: CASSSRTGFLSPLHF.

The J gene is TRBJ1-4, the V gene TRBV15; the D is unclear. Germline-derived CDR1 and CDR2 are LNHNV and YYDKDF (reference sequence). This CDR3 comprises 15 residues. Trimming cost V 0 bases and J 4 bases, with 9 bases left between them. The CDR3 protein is CATSRDARGNEKLFF. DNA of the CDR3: TGTGCCACCAGCAGAGACGCACGGGGTAATGAAAAACTGTTTTTT.

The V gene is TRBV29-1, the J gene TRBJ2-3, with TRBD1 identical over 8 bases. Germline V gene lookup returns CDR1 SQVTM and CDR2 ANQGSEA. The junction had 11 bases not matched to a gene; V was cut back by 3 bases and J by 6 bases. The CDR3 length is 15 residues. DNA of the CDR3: TGCAGCGTTGACCTGGGACAGGCCGCGAAGGATACGCAGTATTTT. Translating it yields CSVDLGQAAKDTQYF.

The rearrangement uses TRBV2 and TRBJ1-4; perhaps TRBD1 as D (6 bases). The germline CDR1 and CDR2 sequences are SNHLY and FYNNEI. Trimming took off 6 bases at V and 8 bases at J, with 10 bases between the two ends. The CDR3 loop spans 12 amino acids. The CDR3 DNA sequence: TGTGCCAGCAGCCTAGACAGGGAAAAACTGTTTTTT. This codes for CASSLDREKLFF. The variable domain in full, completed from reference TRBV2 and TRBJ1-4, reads EPEVTQTPSHQVTQMGQEVILRCVPISNHLYFYWYRQILGQKVEFLVSFYNNEISEKSEIFDDQFSVERPDGSNFTLKIRSTKLEDSAMYFCASSLDREKLFFGSGTQLSVL.